Detailed here is one T cell receptor (beta chain). Its antigen is unknown. The data belong to a study of early T cells in non-severe SARS-CoV-2 infection. Germline values: CDR1 KGHDR, CDR2 SFDVKD. The CDR3 consists of 16 residues. Trimming cost V 3 bases and J 5 bases, with 18 bases left between them. Overall study findings and caveats: VDJdb matching skewed toward anti-spike CD8 responses, missing private and CD4 specificities.

TCRdb re-called the 5' RACE reads with MiXCR, one entry per CDR3 protein. Counted here are about 39,000 distinct CDR3 sequences, around 5.1% occurring once; the ten biggest clones make up 4.4%. The chain links TRBV24-1 to TRBJ2-5; D is perhaps TRBD2 (6 bases). The sequenced sample was whole blood, obtained at baseline. The receptor was derived from an adult who was a healthcare worker with PCR-confirmed SARS-CoV-2 infection or an uninfected control (not recorded which). CDR3 in amino acids: CATSDGTGAEGETQYF. The CDR3 DNA reads as TGTGCCACCAGTGATGGAACGGGAGCCGAAGGGGAGACCCAGTACTTC.